What follows are 19 T cell receptor beta chains derived from one specimen sequenced in a study of CD8 T cells in ankylosing spondylitis listed by TCRdb under 2017. Library preparation was by 5' RACE. TCRdb shows the sequencer as Illumina HiSeq 2500. The public sequencing data were trimmed at Q25 with fastp and processed into clonotypes with MiXCR by TCRdb, which kept only in-frame beta chains. Identical CDR3 proteins give one entry, which carries the most common genes and DNA. The sample table holds tens of thousands of distinct CDR3 sequences, of which 5.3% were seen once. The ten largest clones capture roughly 2.3% of the sample. Sample: blood, either unsorted or a sorted T cell fraction (not recorded which). These receptors came from a male donor with ankylosing spondylitis or in good health (not recorded which).

This clonotype appeared many times. The rearrangement links TRBV7-3 to TRBJ2-2; D remains unclear. The germline CDR1 and CDR2 sequences are SGHTA and FQGTGA. V was cut by 2 bases and J by 8 bases, with 15 bases left in between. The CDR3 loop spans 15 amino acids. CDR3 bases: TGTGCCAGCAGCTTAGGCCCCGGTTTAGTGGGGGAGCTGTTTTTT. Protein product: CASSLGPGLVGELFF.

This clonotype was recorded many times. CDR3 coding DNA: TGTGCCAGCAGCGTAGAAGGGGGGGCGAACACCGGGGAGCTGTTTTTT. This sequence encodes CASSVEGGANTGELFF. The gene calls are TRBV9 and TRBJ2-2; a possible D gene is TRBD2 (7 bases). Trimming took off 0 bases at V and 0 bases at J, with 9 bases between the two ends. CDR3 length: 16 residues. Germline V lookup: CDR1 SGDLS, CDR2 YYNGEE.

In this sample, this clonotype turned up many times. The chain has TRBV5-1 and TRBJ1-2; TRBD1 matches 9 bases. The length of the CDR3 is 15 residues. V shed 0 bases and J 7 bases; nucleotides not matched to a gene: 7. The germline gives CDR1 SGHRS, CDR2 YFSETQ. This CDR3 is CASSLEAGTGSGYTF. In DNA, the CDR3 is TGCGCCAGCAGCTTGGAGGCAGGGACAGGGTCTGGCTACACCTTC.

In this sample, this clonotype turned up many times. The chain carries TRBV5-1 and TRBJ1-5, with 8 bases identical to TRBD1. V shed 4 bases and J 2 bases; nucleotides not matched to a gene: 5. The CDR3 extends over 15 amino acids. In germline, CDR1 is SGHRS, CDR2 YFSETQ. The CDR3 sequence is CASSLETGGNQPQHF. CDR3 in DNA: TGCGCCAGCAGCCTCGAGACAGGGGGCAATCAGCCCCAGCATTTT. The variable domain in full, completed from reference TRBV5-1 and TRBJ1-5, reads KAGVTQTPRYLIKTRGQQVTLSCSPISGHRSVSWYQQTPGQGLQFLFEYFSETQRNKGNFPGRFSGRQFSNSRSEMNVSTLELGDSALYLCASSLETGGNQPQHFGDGTRLSIL.

This clonotype was observed many times. The V gene is TRBV6-1, the J gene TRBJ2-2; D might be TRBD2 (5 bases). The germline CDR1 and CDR2 sequences are MNHNS and SASEGT. The V end lost 6 bases, the J end lost 4 bases, and 15 bases lay between the germline ends. This CDR3 contains 15 residues. CDR3 region: CASRVRGGSTGELFF. The CDR3 region has the DNA TGTGCCAGCAGAGTTAGAGGAGGATCCACCGGGGAGCTGTTTTTT.

By frequency in the sample, this clonotype is medium-sized. The V and J genes are TRBV20-1 and TRBJ2-4; 8 nucleotides align to TRBD1. Germline values: CDR1 DFQATT, CDR2 SNEGSKA (reference sequence). The V gene end was trimmed by 6 bases and the J gene end by 6 bases; junction bases not matched to a gene: 7. This CDR3 has 13 amino acids. CDR3 loop: CSASGQDRNIQYF. Here the CDR3 DNA reads TGCAGTGCATCGGGACAGGATAGAAACATTCAGTACTTC.

At least ten counts were recorded for this clonotype. This chain connects TRBV12-3 or TRBV12-4 to TRBJ1-5; no reliable D call. This CDR3 region has 15 residues. Trimming took off 3 bases at V and 5 bases at J, with 14 bases between the two ends. CDR3 region: CASSFSNRGDQPQHF. DNA of the CDR3: TGTGCCAGCAGTTTTTCCAACCGGGGAGATCAGCCCCAGCATTTT.

As to this clonotype: Being one base from a much bigger clone, this may be a read error. The CDR3 region is CSVGQGAANTEAFF. CDR3 nucleotides: TGCAGCGTTGGGCAGGGGGCGGCGAACACTGAAGCTTTCTTT. The chain is built from TRBV29-1 and TRBJ1-1; 8 bases agree with TRBD1. This CDR3 is 14 amino acids long. Trimming took 4 bases from V and 1 from J; bases not matched to a gene: 5. The germline gives CDR1 SQVTM, CDR2 ANQGSEA.

This clonotype qualifies as medium-sized (0.01 to 0.1%). This chain links TRBV28 with TRBJ2-1, with D possibly matching TRBD1 (5 bases). Germline CDR1 and CDR2: MDHEN and SYDVKM. V gave up 4 bases and J gave up 12 bases, with 13 bases separating them. The CDR3 has 12 residues. DNA for the CDR3: TGTGCCAGCAGTTCCAATACAGGATTGCAGTTCTTC. It yields the protein CASSSNTGLQFF.

This clonotype has ten or more counts. The gene calls are TRBV10-3 and TRBJ1-2; D perhaps matches TRBD1 (5 bases). The CDR3 totals 11 residues. Germline V gene sequence: CDR1 ENHRY, CDR2 SYGVKD. V was shortened by 10 bases and J by 7 bases, with 13 bases between the two germline ends. The CDR3 is CATIGGFGYTF. CDR3 bases: TGTGCCACTATCGGGGGTTTTGGCTACACCTTC.

The rearrangement uses TRBV7-3 and TRBJ2-3, with TRBD2 matching 13 bases. CDR3 size: 18 residues. Germline V CDR1 and CDR2: SGHTA, FQGTGA. V was clipped by 5 bases and J by 0 bases; unmatched bases: 8. The CDR3 nucleotides are TGTGCCAGCAGCCTAGGACTAGCGGGGGCAAAAAGCACAGATACGCAGTATTTT. It specifies CASSLGLAGAKSTDTQYF.

This clonotype was detected many times. This sequence joins TRBV28 and TRBJ2-5, with D unresolved. Germline lookup yields CDR1 MDHEN and CDR2 SYDVKM. Trimming removed 2 bases at V and 12 bases at J, with 10 bases between. This CDR3 is 11 amino acids long. Here the CDR3 reads CASSLTRQKYF. The CDR3 bases are TGTGCCAGCAGTTTAACGCGGCAAAAGTACTTC.

This clonotype occurred many times. V usage is TRBV14 and J usage is TRBJ1-1; D is ambiguous. Trimming stripped 4 bases from V and 5 bases from J, with 11 bases between. The CDR3 loop spans 13 amino acids. Germline CDR1 and CDR2: SGHDN and FVKESK. The CDR3 sequence: CASSLWVGTEAFF. CDR3 in DNA: TGTGCCAGCAGCCTATGGGTGGGAACTGAAGCTTTCTTT.

Many counts were recorded for this clonotype. This chain links TRBV11-2 with TRBJ1-1; TRBD1 aligns across 7 bases. Germline V gene data show CDR1 as SGHAT and CDR2 as FQNNGV. The CDR3 extends over 19 amino acids. V shed 5 bases and J 7 bases; nucleotides not matched to a gene: 25. CDR3 region: CASSGQGGEKLTSLYEAFF. The DNA of the CDR3 is TGTGCCAGCAGCGGCCAAGGGGGCGAGAAGCTTACTAGCCTATATGAAGCTTTCTTT. The full variable domain, in which reference TRBV11-2 and TRBJ1-1 provide the parts outside the CDR3, is EAGVAQSPRYKIIEKRQSVAFWCNPISGHATLYWYQQILGQGPKLLIQFQNNGVVDDSQLPKDRFSAERLKGVDSTLKIQPAKLEDSAVYLCASSGQGGEKLTSLYEAFFGQGTRLTVV.

This clonotype showed up many times. The V call is TRBV29-1, the J call TRBJ2-5; 8 nucleotides line up with TRBD1. V dropped 6 bases and J dropped 5; count of bases not matched to a gene: 8. The CDR3 runs to 13 residues. From germline, CDR1 is SQVTM and CDR2 ANQGSEA. CDR3 protein: CSVRETGVETQYF. Here the CDR3 DNA reads TGCAGCGTCCGAGAGACAGGGGTCGAGACCCAGTACTTC.

This clonotype was seen ten or more times. This chain joins TRBV20-1 and TRBJ2-3, with TRBD1 as a possible D gene (7 bases). The V end was cut by 0 bases, the J end by 6 bases, with 16 bases between. The germline CDR1 and CDR2 sequences are DFQATT and SNEGSKA (reference sequence). This CDR3 comprises 15 residues. The CDR3 nucleotides are TGCAGTGCTAGAGATAGAGCAGGGGGGTGGGATACGCAGTATTTT. Its protein is CSARDRAGGWDTQYF.

This clonotype appeared many times. The chain is built from TRBV12-3 or TRBV12-4 and TRBJ1-1; tentative D call: TRBD1 (5 bases). V was cut by 10 bases and J by 3 bases, with 15 bases left in between. The CDR3 is made up of 13 amino acids. The CDR3 coding sequence is TGTGCCACCTCCCGGGGGGTTGACACTGAAGCTTTCTTT. It translates to CATSRGVDTEAFF.

This clonotype was seen at least ten times. This chain joins TRBV12-3 or TRBV12-4 and TRBJ2-1, with a tentative D call TRBD2 (5 bases). Trimming pared 4 bases from V and 4 bases from J, leaving 8 bases between. The CDR3 is 13 amino acids. CDR3 residues: CASSYGGYNEQFF. The CDR3, as DNA: TGTGCCAGCAGTTATGGAGGATACAATGAGCAGTTCTTC.

Many counts were recorded for this clonotype. V usage is TRBV28 and J usage is TRBJ2-5; a possible D gene is TRBD1 (5 bases). Germline CDR1 is MDHEN and CDR2 is SYDVKM. This CDR3 is 14 amino acids long. V lost 1 base and J 5 bases, leaving 11 bases between the germline ends. The CDR3 sequence: CASSLYQGRETQYF. The CDR3 DNA sequence: TGTGCCAGCAGTTTATATCAGGGTCGGGAGACCCAGTACTTC.